This T cell receptor (beta chain) was profiled in a study of shared clonotypes between healthy human individuals. On the study more broadly: CD8 memory received one plate per donor, CD8 naive two, CD4 memory three and CD4 naive three. Overall study results and limits: With a handful of donors compared, 4% to 5% of naive CD4 clonotypes were shared.

Clones were read by immunoSEQ multiplex PCR, and TCRdb kept only the in-frame ones, dropping some. The sample carries roughly 1,000,000 clones, roughly 74% recorded once. This clone showed up just a few times. Its antigen is currently unknown. The CDR3 has 12 residues. CDR1 and CDR2 from the germline V gene are MNHNS and SASEGT. V was shortened by 6 bases and J by 1 base, with 7 bases between the two germline ends. This receptor was taken from a man aged 18-30 years in good health. Some clones in this sample may be carry-over from other donors' samples. The sequenced material came from memory CD4+ T cells from PBMCs. Sample subset: CD45RA-negative fraction. V gene TRBV6-1 combines with J gene TRBJ2-7; no clear D. The CDR3 sequence: CASRSASYEQYF. The CDR3 bases are TGTGCCAGCAGATCAGCTTCCTACGAGCAGTACTTC.